Sequencing of this TCR beta chain was carried out in a study of memory CD4+ T cells and cytomegalovirus serostatus. Study at large: This sample comes from healthy Belgian adults, eight to ten CMV seropositive, around 26 seronegative.

Source study methods: After removing out-of-frame reads, 2,204,828 distinct TCRbeta sequences remained. Generated by immunoSEQ multiplex PCR, the TCRdb table keeps only in-frame clones and is missing some. V and J calls and clone size are given by that table; D and trimming were obtained from the DNA. This sample has tens of thousands of clones, with around 80% found just once. General study points: Suggested: most of the CMV-linked TCR signature lies in CD4+ memory cells.

In the case of this clone: Its specificity is unknown.

Single viable CD3+CD4+CD8-CD45RO+ cells were sorted as the memory CD4+ T cells. Sequenced input: memory CD4+ T cells from blood. This sequence was found in an adult in good health and CMV-seronegative.

The chain's CDR3 is CASSSLARTSGNEQFF. For the CDR3, the DNA is TGTGCCAGCAGTTCCCTCGCGAGGACTAGCGGCAATGAGCAGTTCTTC. This chain links TRBV28 with TRBJ2-1; 10 bases fit TRBD2. V gave up 4 bases and J gave up 6 bases; unmatched junction bases: 9. Germline CDR1 is MDHEN and CDR2 is SYDVKM. This CDR3 has 16 residues. The entire variable domain, with the rest obtained from reference TRBV28 and TRBJ2-1, is as follows: DVKVTQSSRYLVKRTGEKVFLECVQDMDHENMFWYRQDPGLGLRLIYFSYDVKMKEKGDIPEGYSVSREKKERFSLILESASTNQTSMYLCASSSLARTSGNEQFFGPGTRLTVL.